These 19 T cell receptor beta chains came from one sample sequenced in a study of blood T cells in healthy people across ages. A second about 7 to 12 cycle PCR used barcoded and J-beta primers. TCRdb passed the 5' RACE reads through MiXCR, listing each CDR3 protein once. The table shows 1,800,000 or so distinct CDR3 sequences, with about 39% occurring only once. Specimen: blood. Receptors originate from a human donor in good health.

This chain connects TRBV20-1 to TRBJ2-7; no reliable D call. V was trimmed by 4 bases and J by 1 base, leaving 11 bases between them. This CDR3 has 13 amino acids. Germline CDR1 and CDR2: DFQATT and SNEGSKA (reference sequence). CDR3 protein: CSATPFPSYEQYF. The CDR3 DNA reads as TGCAGTGCTACACCATTCCCATCCTACGAGCAGTACTTC.

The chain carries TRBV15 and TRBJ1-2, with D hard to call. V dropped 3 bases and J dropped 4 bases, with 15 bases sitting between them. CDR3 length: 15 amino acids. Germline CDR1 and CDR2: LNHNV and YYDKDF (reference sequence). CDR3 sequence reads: CATSSSYSLPYGYTF. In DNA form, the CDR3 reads TGTGCCACCAGCAGCTCCTACAGCCTACCCTATGGCTACACCTTC.

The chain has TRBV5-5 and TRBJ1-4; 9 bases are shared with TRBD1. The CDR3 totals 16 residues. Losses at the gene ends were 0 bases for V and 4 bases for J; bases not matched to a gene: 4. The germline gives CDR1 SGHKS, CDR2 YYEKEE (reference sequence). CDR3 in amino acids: CASSLDSGQGNEKLFF. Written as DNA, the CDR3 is TGTGCCAGCAGCTTGGATTCGGGACAGGGTAATGAAAAACTGTTTTTT.

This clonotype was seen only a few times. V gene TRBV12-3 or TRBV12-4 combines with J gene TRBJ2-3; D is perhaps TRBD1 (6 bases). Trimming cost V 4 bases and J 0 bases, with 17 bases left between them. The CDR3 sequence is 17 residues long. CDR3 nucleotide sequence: TGTGCCAGCAGTTCGTTCCGGACAGCCTTGAGCACAGATACGCAGTATTTT. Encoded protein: CASSSFRTALSTDTQYF.

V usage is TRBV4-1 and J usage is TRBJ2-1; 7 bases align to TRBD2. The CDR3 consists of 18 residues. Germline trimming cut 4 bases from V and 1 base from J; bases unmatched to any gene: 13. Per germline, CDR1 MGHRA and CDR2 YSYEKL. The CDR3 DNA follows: TGCGCCAGCAGCCCTTCCTCTCGGGGGGTAAGGTCCTACAATGAGCAGTTCTTC. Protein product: CASSPSSRGVRSYNEQFF.

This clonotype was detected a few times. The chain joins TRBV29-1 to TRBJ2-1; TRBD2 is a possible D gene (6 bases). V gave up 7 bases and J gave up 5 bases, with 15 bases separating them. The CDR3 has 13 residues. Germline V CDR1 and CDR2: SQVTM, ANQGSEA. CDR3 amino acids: CSAQYASDNEQFF. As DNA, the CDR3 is TGCAGCGCCCAATATGCTAGCGACAATGAGCAGTTCTTC.

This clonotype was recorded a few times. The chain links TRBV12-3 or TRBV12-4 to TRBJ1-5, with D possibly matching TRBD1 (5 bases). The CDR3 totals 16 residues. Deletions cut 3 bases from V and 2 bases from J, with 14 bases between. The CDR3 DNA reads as TGTGCCAGCAGTTTCGAGAGGGGAGAAGGCAATCAGCCCCAGCATTTT. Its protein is CASSFERGEGNQPQHF.

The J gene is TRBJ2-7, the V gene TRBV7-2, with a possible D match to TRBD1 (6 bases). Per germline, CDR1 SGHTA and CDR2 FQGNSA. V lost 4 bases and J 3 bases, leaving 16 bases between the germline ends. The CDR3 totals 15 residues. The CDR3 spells CASSSTGSENYEQYF. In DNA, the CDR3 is TGTGCCAGCAGCTCGACAGGATCGGAAAACTACGAGCAGTACTTC. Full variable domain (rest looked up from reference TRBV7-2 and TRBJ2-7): GAGVSQSPSNKVTEKGKDVELRCDPISGHTALYWYRQSLGQGLEFLIYFQGNSAPDKSGLPSDRFSAERTGGSVSTLTIQRTQQEDSAVYLCASSSTGSENYEQYFGPGTRLTVT.

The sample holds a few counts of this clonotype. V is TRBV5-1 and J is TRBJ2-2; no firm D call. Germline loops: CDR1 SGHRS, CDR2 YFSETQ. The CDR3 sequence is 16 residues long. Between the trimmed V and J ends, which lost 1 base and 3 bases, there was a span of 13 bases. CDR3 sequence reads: CASSLSMGGDTGELFF. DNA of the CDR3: TGCGCCAGCAGCTTGAGTATGGGCGGAGACACCGGGGAGCTGTTTTTT.

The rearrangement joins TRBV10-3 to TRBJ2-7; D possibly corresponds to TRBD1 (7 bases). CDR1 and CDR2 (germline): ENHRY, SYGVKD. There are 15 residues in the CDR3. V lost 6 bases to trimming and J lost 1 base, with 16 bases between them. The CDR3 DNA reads TGTGCCATCAGCGGAGGAGGGGGCGGGTCCTACGAGCAGTACTTC. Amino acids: CAISGGGGGSYEQYF.

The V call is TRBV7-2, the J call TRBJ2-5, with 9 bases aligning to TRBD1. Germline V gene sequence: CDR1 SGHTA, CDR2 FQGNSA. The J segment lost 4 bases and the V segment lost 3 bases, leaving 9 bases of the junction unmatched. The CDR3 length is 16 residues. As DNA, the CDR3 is TGTGCCAGCAGCTTTAATAAGGGACAGGGTTCAGAGACCCAGTACTTC. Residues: CASSFNKGQGSETQYF.

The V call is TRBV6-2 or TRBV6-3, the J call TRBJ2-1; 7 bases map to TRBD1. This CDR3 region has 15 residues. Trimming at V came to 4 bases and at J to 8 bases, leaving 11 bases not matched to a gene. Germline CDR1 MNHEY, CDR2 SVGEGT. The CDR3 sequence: CASSWGDRESYEQFF. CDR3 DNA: TGTGCCAGCAGTTGGGGAGACAGGGAGAGCTATGAGCAGTTCTTC.

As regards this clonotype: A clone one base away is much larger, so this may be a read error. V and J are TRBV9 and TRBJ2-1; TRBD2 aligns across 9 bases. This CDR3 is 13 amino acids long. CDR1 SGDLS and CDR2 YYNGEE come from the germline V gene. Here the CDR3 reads CTSSGGTNNEQFF. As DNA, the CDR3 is TGTACCAGCAGCGGGGGGACGAACAATGAGCAGTTCTTC.

The CDR3 bases are TGTGCCAGCAGCGAGACAGGGGAGGACTACGAGCAGTACTTC. Its translation: CASSETGEDYEQYF. The chain has TRBV2 and TRBJ2-7; 8 positions match TRBD1. The V gene end was trimmed by 6 bases and the J gene end by 3 bases; junction bases not matched to a gene: 7. CDR3 length: 14 residues. CDR1 SNHLY and CDR2 FYNNEI come from the germline V gene.

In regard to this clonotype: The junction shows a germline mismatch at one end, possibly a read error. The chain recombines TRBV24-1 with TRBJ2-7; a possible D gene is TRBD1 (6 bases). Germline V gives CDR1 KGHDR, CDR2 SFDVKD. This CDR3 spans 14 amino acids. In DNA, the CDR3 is TGTGCCACCTGTGATCGGCAGGGGACCTACGAGCAGTACTTC. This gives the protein CATCDRQGTYEQYF.

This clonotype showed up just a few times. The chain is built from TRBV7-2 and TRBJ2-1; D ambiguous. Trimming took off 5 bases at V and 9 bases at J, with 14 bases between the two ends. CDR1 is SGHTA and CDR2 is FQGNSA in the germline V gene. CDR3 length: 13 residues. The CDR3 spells CASSPYLGLEQFF. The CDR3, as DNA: TGTGCCAGCAGCCCCTACCTAGGCCTTGAGCAGTTCTTC.

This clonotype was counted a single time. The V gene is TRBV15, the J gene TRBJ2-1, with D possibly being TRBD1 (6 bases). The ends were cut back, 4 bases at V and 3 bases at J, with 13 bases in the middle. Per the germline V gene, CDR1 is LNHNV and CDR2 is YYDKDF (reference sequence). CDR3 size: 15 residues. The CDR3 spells CATSTRQGIYNEQFF. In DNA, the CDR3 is TGTGCCACCAGCACGCGGCAGGGGATCTACAATGAGCAGTTCTTC.

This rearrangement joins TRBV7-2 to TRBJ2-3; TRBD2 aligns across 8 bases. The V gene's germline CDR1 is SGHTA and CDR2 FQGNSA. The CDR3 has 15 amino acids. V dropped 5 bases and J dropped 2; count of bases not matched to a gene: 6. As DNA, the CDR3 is TGTGCCAGCAGCCTACTAGCGGAGGACACAGATACGCAGTATTTT. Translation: CASSLLAEDTDTQYF. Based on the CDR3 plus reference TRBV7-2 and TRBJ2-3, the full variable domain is GAGVSQSPSNKVTEKGKDVELRCDPISGHTALYWYRQSLGQGLEFLIYFQGNSAPDKSGLPSDRFSAERTGGSVSTLTIQRTQQEDSAVYLCASSLLAEDTDTQYFGPGTRLTVL.

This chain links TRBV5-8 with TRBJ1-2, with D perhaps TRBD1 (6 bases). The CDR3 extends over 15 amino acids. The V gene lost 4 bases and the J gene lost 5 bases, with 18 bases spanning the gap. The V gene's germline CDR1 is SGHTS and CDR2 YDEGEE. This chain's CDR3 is CASSPGTSRGYGYTF. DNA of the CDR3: TGTGCCAGCAGCCCCGGGACGTCGAGGGGGTATGGCTACACCTTC.